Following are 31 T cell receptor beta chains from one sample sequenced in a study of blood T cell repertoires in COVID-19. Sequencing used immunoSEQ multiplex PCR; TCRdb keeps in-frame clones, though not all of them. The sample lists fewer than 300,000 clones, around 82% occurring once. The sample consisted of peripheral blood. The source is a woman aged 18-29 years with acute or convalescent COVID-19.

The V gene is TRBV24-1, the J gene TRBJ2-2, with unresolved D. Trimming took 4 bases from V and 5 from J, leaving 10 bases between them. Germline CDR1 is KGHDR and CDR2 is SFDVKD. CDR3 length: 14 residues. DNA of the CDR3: TGTGCCACCAGTGAGGGCCAGAGTACCGGGGAGCTGTTTTTT. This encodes CATSEGQSTGELFF.

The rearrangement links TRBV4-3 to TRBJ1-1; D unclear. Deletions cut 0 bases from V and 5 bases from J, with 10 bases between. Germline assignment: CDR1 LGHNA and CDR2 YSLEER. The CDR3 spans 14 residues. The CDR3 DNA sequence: TGCGCCAGCAGCCAAGAGTTCAGGCCTACTGAAGCTTTCTTT. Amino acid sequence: CASSQEFRPTEAFF.

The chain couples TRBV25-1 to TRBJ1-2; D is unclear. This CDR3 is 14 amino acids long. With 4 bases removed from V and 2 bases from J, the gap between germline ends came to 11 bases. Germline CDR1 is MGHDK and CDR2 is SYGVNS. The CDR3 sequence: CASSAAGLNYGYTF. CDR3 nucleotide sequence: TGTGCCAGCAGTGCGGCGGGGTTGAACTATGGCTACACCTTC.

CDR3 nucleotide sequence: TGTGCCAGCAGAGACAGGGGCCATGAGCAGTTCTTC. This translates into CASRDRGHEQFF. This chain joins TRBV7-9 and TRBJ2-1; 8 nucleotides match TRBD1. V gave up 6 bases and J gave up 8 bases; unmatched junction bases: 3. The V gene's germline CDR1 is SEHNR and CDR2 FQNEAQ (reference sequence). This CDR3 is 12 amino acids long.

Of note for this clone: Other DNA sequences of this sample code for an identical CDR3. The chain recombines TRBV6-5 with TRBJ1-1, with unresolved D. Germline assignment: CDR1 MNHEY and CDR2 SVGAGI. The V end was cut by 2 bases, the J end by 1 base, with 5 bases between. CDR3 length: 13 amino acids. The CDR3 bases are TGTGCCAGCAGTTACGGGAGGAACACTGAAGCTTTCTTT. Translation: CASSYGRNTEAFF.

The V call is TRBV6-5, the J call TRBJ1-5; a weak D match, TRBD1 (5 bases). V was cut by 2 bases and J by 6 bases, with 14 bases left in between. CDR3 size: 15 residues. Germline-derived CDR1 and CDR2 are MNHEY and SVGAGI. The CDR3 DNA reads TGTGCCAGCAGTTACGGCCAGGGAGGCGGTCAGCCCCAGCATTTT. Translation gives CASSYGQGGGQPQHF.

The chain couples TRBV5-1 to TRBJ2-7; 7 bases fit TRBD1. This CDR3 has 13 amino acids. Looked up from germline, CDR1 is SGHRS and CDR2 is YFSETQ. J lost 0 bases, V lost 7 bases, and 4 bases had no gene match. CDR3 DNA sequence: TGCGCCAGCTCCGGGGACAGCTCCTACGAGCAGTACTTC. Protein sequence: CASSGDSSYEQYF.

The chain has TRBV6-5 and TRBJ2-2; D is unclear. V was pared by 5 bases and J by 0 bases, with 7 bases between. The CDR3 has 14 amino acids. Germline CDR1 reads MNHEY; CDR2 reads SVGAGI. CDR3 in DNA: TGTGCCAGCAGTACAGACACGAACACCGGGGAGCTGTTTTTT. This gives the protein CASSTDTNTGELFF.

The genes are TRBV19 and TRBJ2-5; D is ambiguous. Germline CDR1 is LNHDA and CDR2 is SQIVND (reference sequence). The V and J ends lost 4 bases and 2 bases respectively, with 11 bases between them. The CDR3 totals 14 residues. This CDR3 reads CASSSYEVQETQYF. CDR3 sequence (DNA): TGTGCCAGTAGTAGTTACGAGGTTCAAGAGACCCAGTACTTC. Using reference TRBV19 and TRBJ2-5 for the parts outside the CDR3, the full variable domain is DGGITQSPKYLFRKEGQNVTLSCEQNLNHDAMYWYRQDPGQGLRLIYYSQIVNDFQKGDIAEGYSVSREKKESFPLTVTSAQKNPTAFYLCASSSYEVQETQYFGPGTRLLVL.

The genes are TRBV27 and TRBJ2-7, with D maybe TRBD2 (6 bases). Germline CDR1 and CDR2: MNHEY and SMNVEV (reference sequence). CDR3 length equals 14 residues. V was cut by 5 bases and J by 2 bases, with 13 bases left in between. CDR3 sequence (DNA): TGTGCCAGCAGTCTCGGGACTGGCGCCTACGAGCAGTACTTC. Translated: CASSLGTGAYEQYF.

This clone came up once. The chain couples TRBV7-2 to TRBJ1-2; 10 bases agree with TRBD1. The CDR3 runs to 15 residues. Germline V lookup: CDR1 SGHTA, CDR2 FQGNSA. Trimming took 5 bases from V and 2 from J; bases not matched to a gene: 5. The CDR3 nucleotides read TGTGCCAGCAGCACGACAGGGGGCGGCAACTATGGCTACACCTTC. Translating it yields CASSTTGGGNYGYTF.

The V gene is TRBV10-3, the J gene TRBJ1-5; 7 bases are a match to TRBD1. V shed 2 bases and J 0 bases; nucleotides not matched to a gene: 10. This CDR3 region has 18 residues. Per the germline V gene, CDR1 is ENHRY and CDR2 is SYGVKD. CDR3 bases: TGTGCCATCAGTGAGAACAGGGGATTCGGGTATAGCAATCAGCCCCAGCATTTT. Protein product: CAISENRGFGYSNQPQHF.

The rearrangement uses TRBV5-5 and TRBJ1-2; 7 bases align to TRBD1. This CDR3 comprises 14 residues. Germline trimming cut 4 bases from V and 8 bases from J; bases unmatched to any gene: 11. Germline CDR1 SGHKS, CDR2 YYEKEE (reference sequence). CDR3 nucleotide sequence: TGTGCCAGCAGCCACATGACAGGGTTTAGCGGCTACACCTTC. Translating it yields CASSHMTGFSGYTF.

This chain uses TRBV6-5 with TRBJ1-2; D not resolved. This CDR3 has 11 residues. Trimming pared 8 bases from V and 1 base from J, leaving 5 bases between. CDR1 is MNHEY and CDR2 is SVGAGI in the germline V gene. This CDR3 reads CASSDNYGYTF. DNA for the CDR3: TGTGCCAGCTCAGATAACTATGGCTACACCTTC.

CDR3 bases: TGTGCCACCAGTGATCGAACCGTGTTCGGACAGGGGACTAGTACCGGGGAGCTGTTTTTT. Its translation is CATSDRTVFGQGTSTGELFF. J is TRBJ2-2 and V is TRBV24-1; a weak D match, TRBD1 (9 bases). The length of the CDR3 is 20 residues. Trimming stripped 3 bases from V and 5 bases from J, with 27 bases between. The germline gives CDR1 KGHDR, CDR2 SFDVKD.

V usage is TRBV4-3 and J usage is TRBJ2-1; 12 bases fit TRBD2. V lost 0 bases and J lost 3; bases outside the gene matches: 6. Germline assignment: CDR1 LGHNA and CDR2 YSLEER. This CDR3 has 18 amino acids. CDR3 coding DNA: TGCGCCAGCAGCCAAGAAGGCGGGACTAGCGGGCGCTACAATGAGCAGTTCTTC. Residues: CASSQEGGTSGRYNEQFF.

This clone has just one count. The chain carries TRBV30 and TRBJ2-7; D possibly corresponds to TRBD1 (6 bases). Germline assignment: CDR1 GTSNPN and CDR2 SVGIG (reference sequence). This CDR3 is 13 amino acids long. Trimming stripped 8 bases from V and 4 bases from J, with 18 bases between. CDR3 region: CAHGTSTFYEQYF. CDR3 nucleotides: TGTGCCCACGGGACATCCACTTTTTACGAGCAGTACTTC. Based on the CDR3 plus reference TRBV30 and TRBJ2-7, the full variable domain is SQTIHQWPATLVQPVGSPLSLECTVEGTSNPNLYWYRQAAGRGLQLLFYSVGIGQISSEVPQNLSASRPQDRQFILSSKKLLLSDSGFYLCAHGTSTFYEQYFGPGTRLTVT.

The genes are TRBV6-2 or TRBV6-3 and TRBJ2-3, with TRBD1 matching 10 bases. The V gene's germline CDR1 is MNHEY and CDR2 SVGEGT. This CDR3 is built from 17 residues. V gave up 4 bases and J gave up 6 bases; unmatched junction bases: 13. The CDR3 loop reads CASSSRDRGGTADTQYF. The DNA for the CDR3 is TGTGCCAGCAGTTCGAGGGACAGGGGTGGTACGGCGGATACGCAGTATTTT.

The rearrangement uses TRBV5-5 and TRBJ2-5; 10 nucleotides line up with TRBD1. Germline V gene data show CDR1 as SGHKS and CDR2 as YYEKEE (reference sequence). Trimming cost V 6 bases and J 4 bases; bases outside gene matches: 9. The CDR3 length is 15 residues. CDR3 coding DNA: TGTGCCAGCACCCCGGGACAGGGGTCCCCAGAGACCCAGTACTTC. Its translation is CASTPGQGSPETQYF.

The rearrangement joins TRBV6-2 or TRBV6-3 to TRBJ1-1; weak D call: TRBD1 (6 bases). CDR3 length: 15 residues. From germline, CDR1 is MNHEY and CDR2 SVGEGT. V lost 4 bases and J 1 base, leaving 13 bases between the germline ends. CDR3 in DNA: TGTGCCAGCAGTTTTCCAACAGGGTGGAACACTGAAGCTTTCTTT. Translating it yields CASSFPTGWNTEAFF.

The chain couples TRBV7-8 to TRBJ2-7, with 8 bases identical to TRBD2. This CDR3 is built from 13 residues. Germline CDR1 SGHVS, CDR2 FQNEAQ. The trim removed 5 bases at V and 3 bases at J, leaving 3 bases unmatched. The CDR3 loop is CASSEGTSYEQYF. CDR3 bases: TGTGCCAGCAGCGAAGGGACTAGCTACGAGCAGTACTTC.

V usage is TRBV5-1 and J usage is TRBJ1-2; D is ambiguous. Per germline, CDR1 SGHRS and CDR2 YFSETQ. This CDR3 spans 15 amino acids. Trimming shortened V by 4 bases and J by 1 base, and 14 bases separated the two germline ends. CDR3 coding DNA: TGCGCCAGCAGCCTGCCCGGGGTGGGTAACTATGGCTACACCTTC. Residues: CASSLPGVGNYGYTF. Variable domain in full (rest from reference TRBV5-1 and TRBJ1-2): KAGVTQTPRYLIKTRGQQVTLSCSPISGHRSVSWYQQTPGQGLQFLFEYFSETQRNKGNFPGRFSGRQFSNSRSEMNVSTLELGDSALYLCASSLPGVGNYGYTFGSGTRLTVV.

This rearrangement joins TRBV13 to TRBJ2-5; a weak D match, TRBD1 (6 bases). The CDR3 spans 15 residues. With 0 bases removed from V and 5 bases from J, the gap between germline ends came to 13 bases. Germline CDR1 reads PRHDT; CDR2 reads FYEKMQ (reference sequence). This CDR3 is CASSLGYRVGETQYF. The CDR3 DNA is TGTGCCAGCAGCTTAGGCTACAGGGTAGGGGAGACCCAGTACTTC.

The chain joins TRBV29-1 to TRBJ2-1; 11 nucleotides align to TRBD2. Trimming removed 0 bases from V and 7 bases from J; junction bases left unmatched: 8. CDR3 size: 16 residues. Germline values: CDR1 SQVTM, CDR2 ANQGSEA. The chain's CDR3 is CSVEDLLGLAANEQFF. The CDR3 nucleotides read TGCAGCGTTGAAGATCTCCTGGGACTAGCGGCTAATGAGCAGTTCTTC.

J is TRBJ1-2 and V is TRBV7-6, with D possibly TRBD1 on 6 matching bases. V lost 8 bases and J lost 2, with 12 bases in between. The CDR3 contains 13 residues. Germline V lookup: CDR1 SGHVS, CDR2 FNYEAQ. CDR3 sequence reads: CASAGALNYGYTF. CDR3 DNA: TGTGCCAGCGCGGGGGCCCTAAACTATGGCTACACCTTC.

The CDR3 is CASSLGTGRNSPLHF. CDR3 coding DNA: TGTGCCAGCAGCTTGGGGACAGGGCGGAATTCACCCCTCCACTTT. This chain joins TRBV7-2 and TRBJ1-6, with 9 bases that match TRBD1. This CDR3 region has 15 residues. Germline loops: CDR1 SGHTA, CDR2 FQGNSA. The V gene end was trimmed by 3 bases and the J gene end by 7 bases; junction bases not matched to a gene: 4.

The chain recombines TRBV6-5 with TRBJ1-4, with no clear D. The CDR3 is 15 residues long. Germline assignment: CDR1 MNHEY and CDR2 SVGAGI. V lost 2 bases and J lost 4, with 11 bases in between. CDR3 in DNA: TGTGCCAGCAGTTACAGTCAAGGAGTTAATGAAAAACTGTTTTTT. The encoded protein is CASSYSQGVNEKLFF.

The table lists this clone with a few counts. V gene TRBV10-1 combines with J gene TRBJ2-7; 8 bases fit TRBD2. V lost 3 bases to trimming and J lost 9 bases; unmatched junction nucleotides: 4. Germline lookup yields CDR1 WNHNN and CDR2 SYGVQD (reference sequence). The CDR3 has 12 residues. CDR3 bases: TGCGCCAGCAGTGAAGGGCTAGCGGGGCAGTACTTC. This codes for CASSEGLAGQYF.

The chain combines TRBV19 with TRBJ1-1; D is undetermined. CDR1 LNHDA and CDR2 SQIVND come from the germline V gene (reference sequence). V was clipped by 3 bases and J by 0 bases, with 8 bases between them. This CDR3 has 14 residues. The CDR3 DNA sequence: TGTGCCAGTAGTATTTGGAGTTTGAACACTGAAGCTTTCTTT. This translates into CASSIWSLNTEAFF.

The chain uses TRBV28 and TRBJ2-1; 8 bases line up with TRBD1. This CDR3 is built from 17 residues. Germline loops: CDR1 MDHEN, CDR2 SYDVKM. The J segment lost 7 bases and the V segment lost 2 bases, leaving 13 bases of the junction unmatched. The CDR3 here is CASSLKQGQGSGNEQFF. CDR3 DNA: TGTGCCAGCAGTTTAAAGCAAGGACAGGGCTCCGGTAATGAGCAGTTCTTC.

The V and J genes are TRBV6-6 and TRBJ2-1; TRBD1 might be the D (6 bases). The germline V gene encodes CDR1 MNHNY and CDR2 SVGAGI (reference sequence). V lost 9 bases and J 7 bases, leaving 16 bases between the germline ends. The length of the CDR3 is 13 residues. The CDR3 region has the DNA TGTGCCAGTTTGACAGGTAACGGAAATGAGCAGTTCTTC. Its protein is CASLTGNGNEQFF.